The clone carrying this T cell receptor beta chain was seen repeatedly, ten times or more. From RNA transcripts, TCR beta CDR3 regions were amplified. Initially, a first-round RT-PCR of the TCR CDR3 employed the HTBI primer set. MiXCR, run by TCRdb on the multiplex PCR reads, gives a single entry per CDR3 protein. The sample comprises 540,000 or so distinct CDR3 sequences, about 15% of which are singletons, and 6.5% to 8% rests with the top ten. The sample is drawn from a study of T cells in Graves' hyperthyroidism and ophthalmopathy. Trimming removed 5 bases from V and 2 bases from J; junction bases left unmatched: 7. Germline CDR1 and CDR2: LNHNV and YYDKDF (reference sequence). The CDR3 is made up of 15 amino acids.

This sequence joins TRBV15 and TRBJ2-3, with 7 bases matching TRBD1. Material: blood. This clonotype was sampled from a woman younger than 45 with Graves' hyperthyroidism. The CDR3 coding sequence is TGTGCCACCAGCTCCCGGGACAGATACACAGATACGCAGTATTTT. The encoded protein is CATSSRDRYTDTQYF.